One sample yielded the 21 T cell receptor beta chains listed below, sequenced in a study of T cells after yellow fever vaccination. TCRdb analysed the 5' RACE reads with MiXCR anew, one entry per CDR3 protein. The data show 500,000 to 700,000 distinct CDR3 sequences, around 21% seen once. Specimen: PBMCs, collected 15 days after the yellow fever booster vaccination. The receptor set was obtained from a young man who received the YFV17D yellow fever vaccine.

The CDR3 here is CASSRDPLAGGPLETQYF. CDR3 coding DNA: TGCGCCAGCAGCCGTGACCCTCTAGCGGGAGGGCCGTTAGAGACCCAGTACTTC. The chain carries TRBV5-1 and TRBJ2-5, with 12 positions matching TRBD2. The ends lost 4 bases at V and 4 bases at J; junction bases unmatched: 14. This CDR3 has 18 amino acids. Germline values: CDR1 SGHRS, CDR2 YFSETQ.

The CDR3 reads CASSSQANTGELFF. The CDR3 bases are TGTGCCAGCAGCAGTCAAGCGAACACCGGGGAGCTGTTTTTT. The rearrangement joins TRBV7-9 to TRBJ2-2; the D is unclear. The CDR3 runs 14 residues. Trimming shortened V by 5 bases and J by 0 bases, and 7 bases separated the two germline ends. Germline CDR1 is SEHNR and CDR2 is FQNEAQ (reference sequence).

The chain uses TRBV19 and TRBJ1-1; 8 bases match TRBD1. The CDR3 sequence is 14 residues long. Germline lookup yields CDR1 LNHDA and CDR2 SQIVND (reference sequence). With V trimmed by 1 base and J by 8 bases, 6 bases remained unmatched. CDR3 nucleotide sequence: TGTGCCAGTAGTATAGCGACCCAGGGGGCGGAAGCTTTCTTT. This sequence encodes CASSIATQGAEAFF. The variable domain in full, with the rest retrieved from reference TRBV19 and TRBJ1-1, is DGGITQSPKYLFRKEGQNVTLSCEQNLNHDAMYWYRQDPGQGLRLIYYSQIVNDFQKGDIAEGYSVSREKKESFPLTVTSAQKNPTAFYLCASSIATQGAEAFFGQGTRLTVV.

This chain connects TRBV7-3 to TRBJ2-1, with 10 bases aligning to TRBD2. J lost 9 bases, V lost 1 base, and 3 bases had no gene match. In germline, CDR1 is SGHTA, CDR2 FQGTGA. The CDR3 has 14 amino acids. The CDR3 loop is CASSLKGLATEQFF. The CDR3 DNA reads TGTGCCAGCAGCTTAAAGGGACTAGCGACTGAGCAGTTCTTC.

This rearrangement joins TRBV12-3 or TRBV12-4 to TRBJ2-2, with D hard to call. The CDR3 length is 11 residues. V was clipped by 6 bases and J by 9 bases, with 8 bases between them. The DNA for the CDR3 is TGTGCCAGCAGCGGGCTGAGGGAGCTGTTTTTT. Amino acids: CASSGLRELFF.

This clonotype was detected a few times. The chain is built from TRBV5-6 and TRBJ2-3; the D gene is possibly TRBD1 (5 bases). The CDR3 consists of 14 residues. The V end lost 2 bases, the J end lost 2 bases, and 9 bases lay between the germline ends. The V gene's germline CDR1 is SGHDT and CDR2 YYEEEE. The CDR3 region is CASSFPGATDTQYF. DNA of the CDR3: TGTGCCAGCAGCTTCCCTGGGGCCACAGATACGCAGTATTTT.

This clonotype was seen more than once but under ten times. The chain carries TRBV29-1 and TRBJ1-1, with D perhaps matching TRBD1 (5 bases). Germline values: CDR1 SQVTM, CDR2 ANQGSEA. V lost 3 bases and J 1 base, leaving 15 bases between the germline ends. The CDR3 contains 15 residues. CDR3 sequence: CSVDSIGTENTEAFF. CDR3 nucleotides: TGCAGCGTTGATTCCATTGGGACCGAGAACACTGAAGCTTTCTTT.

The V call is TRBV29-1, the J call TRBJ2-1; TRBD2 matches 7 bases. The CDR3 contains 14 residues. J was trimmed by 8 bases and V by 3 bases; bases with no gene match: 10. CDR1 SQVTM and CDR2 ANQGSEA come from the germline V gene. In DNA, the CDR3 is TGCAGCGTTGAGGGAGGACTAGAACAGGATGAGCAGTTCTTC. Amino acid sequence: CSVEGGLEQDEQFF.

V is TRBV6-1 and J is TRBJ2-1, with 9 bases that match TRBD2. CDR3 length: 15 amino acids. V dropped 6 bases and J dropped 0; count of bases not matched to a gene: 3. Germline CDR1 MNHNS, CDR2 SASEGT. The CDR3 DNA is TGTGCCAGCAGGAGGACTAGCGACTCCTACAATGAGCAGTTCTTC. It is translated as CASRRTSDSYNEQFF.

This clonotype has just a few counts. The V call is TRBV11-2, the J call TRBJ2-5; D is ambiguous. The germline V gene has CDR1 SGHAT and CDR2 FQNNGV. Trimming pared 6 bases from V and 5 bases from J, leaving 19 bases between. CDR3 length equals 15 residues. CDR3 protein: CASSPTPSPRETQYF. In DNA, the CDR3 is TGTGCCAGCAGTCCTACCCCCAGCCCCCGGGAGACCCAGTACTTC.

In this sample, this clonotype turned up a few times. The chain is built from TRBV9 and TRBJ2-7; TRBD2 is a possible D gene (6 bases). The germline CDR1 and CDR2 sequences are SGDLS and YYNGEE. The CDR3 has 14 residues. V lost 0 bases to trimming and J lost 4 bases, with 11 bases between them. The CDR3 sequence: CASSVAAGTYEQYF. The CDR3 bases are TGTGCCAGCAGCGTAGCGGCGGGGACTTACGAGCAGTACTTC. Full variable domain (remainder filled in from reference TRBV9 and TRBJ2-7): DSGVTQTPKHLITATGQRVTLRCSPRSGDLSVYWYQQSLDQGLQFLIQYYNGEERAKGNILERFSAQQFPDLHSELNLSSLELGDSALYFCASSVAAGTYEQYFGPGTRLTVT.

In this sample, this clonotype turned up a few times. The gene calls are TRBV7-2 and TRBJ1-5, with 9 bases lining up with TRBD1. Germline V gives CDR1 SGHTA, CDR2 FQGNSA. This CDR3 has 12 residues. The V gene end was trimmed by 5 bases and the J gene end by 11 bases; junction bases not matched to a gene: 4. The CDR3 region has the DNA TGTGCCAGCAGCACAGGGGGCGTAGCCCAGCATTTT. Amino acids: CASSTGGVAQHF.

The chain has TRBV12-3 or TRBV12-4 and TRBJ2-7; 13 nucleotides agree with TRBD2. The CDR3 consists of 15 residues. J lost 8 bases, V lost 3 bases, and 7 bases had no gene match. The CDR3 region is CASSFAGLAGAKQYF. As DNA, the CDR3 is TGTGCCAGCAGTTTTGCCGGACTAGCGGGAGCTAAGCAGTACTTC.

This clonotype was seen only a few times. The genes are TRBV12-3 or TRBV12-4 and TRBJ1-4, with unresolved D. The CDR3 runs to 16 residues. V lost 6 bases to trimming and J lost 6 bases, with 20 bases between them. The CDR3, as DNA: TGTGCCAGCAGCACCTTCCCAGGCTTCGGCGATGAAAAACTGTTTTTT. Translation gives CASSTFPGFGDEKLFF.

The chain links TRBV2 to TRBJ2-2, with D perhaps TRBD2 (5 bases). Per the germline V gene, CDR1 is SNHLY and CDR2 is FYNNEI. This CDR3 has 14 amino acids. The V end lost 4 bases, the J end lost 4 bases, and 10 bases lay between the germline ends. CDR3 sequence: CASSGERLTGELFF. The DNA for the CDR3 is TGTGCCAGCAGTGGAGAGCGGCTCACCGGGGAGCTGTTTTTT.

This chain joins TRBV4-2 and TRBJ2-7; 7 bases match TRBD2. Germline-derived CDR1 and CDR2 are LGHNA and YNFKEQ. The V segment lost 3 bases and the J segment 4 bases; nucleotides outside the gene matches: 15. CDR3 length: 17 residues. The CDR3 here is CASSQTLGGRGIYEQYF. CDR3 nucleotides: TGTGCCAGCAGCCAGACCCTGGGCGGGAGAGGGATATACGAGCAGTACTTC.

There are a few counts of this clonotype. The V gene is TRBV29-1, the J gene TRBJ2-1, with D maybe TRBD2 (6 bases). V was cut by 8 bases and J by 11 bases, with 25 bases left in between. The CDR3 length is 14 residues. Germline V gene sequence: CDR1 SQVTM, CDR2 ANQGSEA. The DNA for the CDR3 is TGCAGCTTCCAAACTAGCACCTACCCGCCGAAGCAGTTCTTC. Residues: CSFQTSTYPPKQFF.

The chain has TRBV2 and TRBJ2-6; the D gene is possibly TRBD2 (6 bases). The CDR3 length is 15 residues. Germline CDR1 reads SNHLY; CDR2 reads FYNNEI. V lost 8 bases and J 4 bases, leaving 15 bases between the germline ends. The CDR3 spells CASGGPQMGANVLTF. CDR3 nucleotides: TGTGCCAGCGGAGGGCCCCAGATGGGGGCCAACGTCCTGACTTTC.

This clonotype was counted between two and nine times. CDR3 region: CASLRDKVYEQYF. CDR3 DNA sequence: TGTGCCAGCCTCCGGGACAAAGTTTACGAGCAGTACTTC. J is TRBJ2-7 and V is TRBV6-2 or TRBV6-3, with D perhaps matching TRBD1 (6 bases). Deletions cut 8 bases from V and 4 bases from J, with 15 bases between. The V gene's germline CDR1 is MNHEY and CDR2 SVGEGT. CDR3 size: 13 residues.

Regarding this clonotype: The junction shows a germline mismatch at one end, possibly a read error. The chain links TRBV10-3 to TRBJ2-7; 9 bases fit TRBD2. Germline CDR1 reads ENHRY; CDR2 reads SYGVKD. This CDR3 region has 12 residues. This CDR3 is CAISPSGEVADF. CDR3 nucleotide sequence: TGTGCCATCAGCCCTAGCGGGGAAGTGGCGGACTTC.

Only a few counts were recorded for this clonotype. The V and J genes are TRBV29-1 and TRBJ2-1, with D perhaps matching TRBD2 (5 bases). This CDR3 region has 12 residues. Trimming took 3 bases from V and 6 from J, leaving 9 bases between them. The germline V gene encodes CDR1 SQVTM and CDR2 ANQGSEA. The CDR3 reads CSVETTVNEQFF. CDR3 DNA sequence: TGCAGCGTTGAGACTACAGTCAATGAGCAGTTCTTC.